The 14 T cell receptor beta chains listed next were all sequenced from one sample in a study of naive and memory T cell subsets. Study findings and constraints: Naive repertoires, especially CD8, held a few larger clonotypes, possibly memory cells re-expressing CD45RA.

Antigens of these TCRs are unknown. The beta constant-region primer was an equimolar mix of two oligonucleotides covering TRBC1 and TRBC2. Nested alpha and beta constant-region primers with the SP2 primer drove four PCR rounds on ligated cDNA. TCRdb used MiXCR to reprocess the UMI-ligation and nested PCR reads, holding one entry per CDR3 protein. The sample comprises approximately 100,000 distinct CDR3 sequences, roughly 15% of which are singletons, and approximately 2.6% rests with the top ten. Specimen: naive CD8+ T cells from blood. The receptors stem from a human donor in good health.

The chain is built from TRBV29-1 and TRBJ2-3, with 7 bases that match TRBD2. The V and J ends lost 7 bases and 1 base, in that order; junction bases with no gene match: 8. This CDR3 is built from 14 residues. CDR1 and CDR2 (germline): SQVTM, ANQGSEA. CDR3 nucleotides: TGCAGCGGGTACGGGGGGATGGGCACAGATACGCAGTATTTT. This sequence encodes CSGYGGMGTDTQYF.

This clonotype was detected many times. The chain has TRBV13 and TRBJ2-7; 8 bases agree with TRBD1. The CDR3 has 13 amino acids. Germline V gene data show CDR1 as PRHDT and CDR2 as FYEKMQ (reference sequence). V trimming: 4 bases; J trimming: 4 bases; junction bases outside the gene matches: 3. In DNA form, the CDR3 reads TGTGCCAGCAGCTCGGACAGGGTGTACGAGCAGTACTTC. It translates to CASSSDRVYEQYF.

This clonotype occurred a few times. The V call is TRBV6-1, the J call TRBJ2-7; 7 nucleotides match TRBD1. Germline values: CDR1 MNHNS, CDR2 SASEGT. The CDR3 consists of 13 residues. The V gene end was trimmed by 6 bases and the J gene end by 2 bases; junction bases not matched to a gene: 4. The CDR3 spells CASSGTDTYEQYF. The CDR3 DNA follows: TGTGCCAGCAGCGGGACAGATACCTACGAGCAGTACTTC.

This clonotype was seen a handful of times. The gene calls are TRBV29-1 and TRBJ2-4; D is unresolved. CDR1 and CDR2 (germline): SQVTM, ANQGSEA. CDR3 length: 11 amino acids. The CDR3 reads CSGLAKNIQYF. The CDR3 nucleotides are TGCAGTGGGCTAGCCAAAAACATTCAGTACTTC.

This clonotype was recorded at least ten times. V gene TRBV7-2 combines with J gene TRBJ2-1; the match to TRBD1 covers 8 bases. Trimming removed 3 bases from V and 1 base from J; junction bases left unmatched: 2. The CDR3 runs 15 residues. Per the germline V gene, CDR1 is SGHTA and CDR2 is FQGNSA. CDR3 coding DNA: TGTGCCAGCAGCTTGGGGACAGGTTCCTACAATGAGCAGTTCTTC. This gives the protein CASSLGTGSYNEQFF.

The DNA of the CDR3 is TGTGCCAGCAGCCCGACTAGCGGGACAAGTCGGGAGCAGTACTTC. Encoded protein: CASSPTSGTSREQYF. This chain links TRBV12-3 or TRBV12-4 with TRBJ2-7; TRBD2 matches at 11 bases. This CDR3 is 15 amino acids long. V was pared by 6 bases and J by 7 bases, with 11 bases of the junction left unmatched.

This clonotype showed up just once. The chain has TRBV14 and TRBJ2-3, with a possible D match to TRBD1 (6 bases). Germline lookup yields CDR1 SGHDN and CDR2 FVKESK. V was cut by 4 bases and J by 4 bases, with 9 bases left in between. This CDR3 has 13 residues. The CDR3 DNA reads TGTGCCAGCAGCCGATACAGGGCAGATACGCAGTATTTT. Encoded protein: CASSRYRADTQYF.

This clonotype was seen at least ten times. The chain combines TRBV6-5 with TRBJ1-1; D remains ambiguous. V gave up 1 base and J gave up 7 bases, with 10 bases separating them. This CDR3 comprises 13 residues. Germline values: CDR1 MNHEY, CDR2 SVGAGI. CDR3 in amino acids: CASSYWEEGEAFF. DNA for the CDR3: TGTGCCAGCAGTTACTGGGAGGAGGGTGAAGCTTTCTTT.

The genes are TRBV11-3 and TRBJ2-1; the D gene is possibly TRBD1 (6 bases). The CDR3 length is 16 residues. V was cut by 4 bases and J by 12 bases, with 25 bases left in between. From germline, CDR1 is SGHNT and CDR2 YENEEA. The DNA of the CDR3 is TGTGCCAGCAGCTGGAGACCGTGGCCCGCTGAAGGGGGGCAGTTCTTC. Protein product: CASSWRPWPAEGGQFF.

This sequence joins TRBV4-1 and TRBJ2-7; TRBD1 aligns across 7 bases. V was clipped by 0 bases and J by 1 base; unmatched bases: 9. The CDR3 consists of 17 residues. CDR1 and CDR2 from the germline V gene are MGHRA and YSYEKL. The CDR3 nucleotides read TGCGCCAGCAGCCAAGATAGCAAGGGGGCCAGGTCCTACGAGCAGTACTTC. Protein sequence: CASSQDSKGARSYEQYF.

The chain uses TRBV7-9 and TRBJ1-4, with 7 bases that match TRBD1. This CDR3 comprises 14 residues. The germline gives CDR1 SEHNR, CDR2 FQNEAQ (reference sequence). J lost 7 bases, V lost 5 bases, and 7 bases had no gene match. CDR3 nucleotides: TGTGCCAGCAGCCGGGGGACAGATCCTGAAAAACTGTTTTTT. Translated, it gives CASSRGTDPEKLFF.

This clonotype was recorded a few times. The V call is TRBV2, the J call TRBJ2-1; TRBD2 agrees at 7 bases. Per the germline V gene, CDR1 is SNHLY and CDR2 is FYNNEI. The length of the CDR3 is 13 residues. The V and J ends lost 7 bases and 14 bases, in that order; junction bases with no gene match: 14. DNA for the CDR3: TGTGCCAGCACCGCTCGGGAGGCGGAAGGGGAGTTCTTC. It is translated as CASTAREAEGEFF.

A few counts support this clonotype. The gene calls are TRBV20-1 and TRBJ1-4; D unresolved. Germline V gene sequence: CDR1 DFQATT, CDR2 SNEGSKA (reference sequence). The CDR3 covers 14 residues. Trimming removed 6 bases from V and 6 bases from J, with 17 bases in between. CDR3 amino acids: CSAIRLHGDEKLFF. In nucleotides, the CDR3 is TGCAGTGCCATCCGACTGCACGGAGATGAAAAACTGTTTTTT.

This clonotype was recorded at least ten times. The gene calls are TRBV29-1 and TRBJ2-1; tentatively, D is TRBD2 (5 bases). V dropped 6 bases and J dropped 8 bases, with 20 bases sitting between them. There are 14 residues in the CDR3. Germline V gene sequence: CDR1 SQVTM, CDR2 ANQGSEA. The CDR3 DNA reads as TGCAGCGTGAGCAGCCGCCCACTCGGGGATGAGCAGTTCTTC. It translates to CSVSSRPLGDEQFF.